This TCR beta chain was sequenced for a study of blood T cell repertoires in COVID-19 (dated by TCRdb to the early 2020s). Study-wide context: Samples covering the acute and convalescent phases of COVID-19 were provided by collaborators in the United States, Italy and Spain. The prospective study material was composed of cDNA or gDNA derived from T cells, B-cell-depleted T cells, or PBMCs. Subjects who had been exposed to COVID-19, were actively infected with it, or had recovered from it provided the deeply sampled blood TCRbeta repertoires that made up the dataset. The repertoires were released in a freely available public database meant as a resource for research on the immune response to SARS-CoV-2. Samples were obtained from the ongoing ImmuneRACE study (first 160 participants) and from 1,254 subjects provided by 6 global collaborators. Nearly every sample came with metadata listing a de-identified subject ID, COVID-19 status, age in years and sex. Where HLA class I and class II types were available, the types were taken from metadata supplied by the sample provider, not from assay-based typing. Overall study results and their limits: Clinical and demographic metadata were provided uncurated, with the amount varying by source and participant.

Each collaborating institution followed its own protocols to collect whole blood in K2EDTA tubes. For TCRbeta analysis, collaborator samples were shipped as frozen whole blood, as isolated PBMCs, or as DNA extracted from either sample type. TCRbeta CDR3 regions were amplified from genomic DNA by means of the immunoSEQ Assay, a bias-controlled multiplex PCR. The paper's data handling went like this. Nucleated cell counts per sample were estimated from amplification of reference gene primers within the assay. To quantify the absolute abundance of each unique TCRbeta CDR3 rearrangement, sequence reads were collapsed and filtered. For each sample, productive Simpson clonality was calculated as the square root of Simpson's diversity index across productive rearrangements. In its TCRdb copy, this immuneACCESS table keeps in-frame sequences only and misses some clones. Where compared with another copy, unresolved V genes explain less than half of these, and the others have no known cause. The V and J calls and clone size were taken over from that table, and D and trimming were inferred from the DNA. In this sample the table shows 200,000 to 250,000 clones, approximately 84% of which occur a single time. In total, the top ten clones hold more than 0.75% of the sample.

On this clone itself: Its antigen has not been determined. The sample holds no much larger clone one base away, and base qualities are not on file.

CDR1 is given as DFQATT and CDR2 as SNEGSKA, both from the germline V gene (reference sequence). From cysteine to phenylalanine, the CDR3 is 11 amino acids long. Solely the CDR3 DNA is kept, with 33 bases framed from the first base. The junction carries 12 bases between V and J, which are trimmed by 6 bases and 7 bases respectively. The rearranged segments are TRBV20-1 and TRBJ1-2, and TRBD1 may be the D gene, going by 6 matching bases. This receptor was obtained from a man in his forties or fifties with acute or convalescent COVID-19. What was sequenced was peripheral blood. The DNA reads TGCAGTGCCATATCAGGGGCTGGCTACACCTTC. Translated, this gives CSAISGAGYTF.